This entry lists 25 T cell receptor beta chains sequenced from one sample in a study of blood T cell repertoires in COVID-19. The assay was immunoSEQ multiplex PCR, and TCRdb's table has in-frame clones only and misses some. This table has 290,000 or so clones, approximately 86% appearing once. Input material: peripheral blood. The receptors were gathered from a man aged 65 to 85 with acute or convalescent COVID-19.

The chain joins TRBV24-1 to TRBJ2-3; 11 positions match TRBD2. The CDR3 contains 18 residues. Germline V gives CDR1 KGHDR, CDR2 SFDVKD. V was clipped by 2 bases and J by 5 bases; unmatched bases: 11. Here the CDR3 reads CATSDSVNSGGEGDTQYF. DNA of the CDR3: TGTGCCACCAGTGATTCCGTTAATAGCGGGGGGGAGGGAGATACGCAGTATTTT.

This chain connects TRBV20-1 to TRBJ2-2, with a tentative D call TRBD2 (6 bases). The CDR3 totals 16 residues. Germline loops: CDR1 DFQATT, CDR2 SNEGSKA (reference sequence). V lost 3 bases, J lost 0 bases, and 14 bases lay in between. The CDR3 spells CSASFAGTPNTGELFF. The CDR3 nucleotides read TGCAGTGCTAGTTTCGCCGGGACTCCGAACACCGGGGAGCTGTTTTTT.

The chain recombines TRBV28 with TRBJ2-7, with D maybe TRBD1 (6 bases). CDR1 and CDR2 (germline): MDHEN, SYDVKM. This CDR3 has 14 amino acids. V lost 3 bases and J 1 base, leaving 10 bases between the germline ends. The CDR3 reads CASSFPGQSYEQYF. In DNA, the CDR3 is TGTGCCAGCAGTTTTCCGGGACAATCCTACGAGCAGTACTTC.

The rearrangement links TRBV28 to TRBJ1-2, with D possibly matching TRBD1 (5 bases). V was shortened by 3 bases and J by 3 bases, with 14 bases between the two germline ends. The CDR3 length is 15 residues. Germline V gene sequence: CDR1 MDHEN, CDR2 SYDVKM. CDR3 loop: CASSFPGGGHYGYTF. CDR3 sequence (DNA): TGTGCCAGCAGTTTCCCGGGGGGGGGTCACTATGGCTACACCTTC.

V and J are TRBV19 and TRBJ2-7, with D uncertain. CDR1 is LNHDA and CDR2 is SQIVND in the germline V gene (reference sequence). The V and J ends lost 2 bases and 6 bases respectively, with 11 bases between them. CDR3 length equals 13 residues. CDR3 region: CASSINLWSEQYF. CDR3 coding DNA: TGTGCCAGTAGTATAAATCTGTGGAGCGAGCAGTACTTC.

J is TRBJ1-2 and V is TRBV7-9; TRBD1 might be the D (6 bases). Germline-derived CDR1 and CDR2 are SEHNR and FQNEAQ (reference sequence). Trimming pared 3 bases from V and 4 bases from J, leaving 12 bases between. The CDR3 spans 14 residues. The CDR3 DNA reads as TGTGCCAGCAGCTTGGTGGACAGTACCTATGGCTACACCTTC. This codes for CASSLVDSTYGYTF.

V usage is TRBV4-3 and J usage is TRBJ2-2; 7 bases match TRBD2. Per the germline V gene, CDR1 is LGHNA and CDR2 is YSLEER. J gave up 3 bases and V 0 bases, and 10 bases lay outside the gene matches. The CDR3 extends over 18 amino acids. CDR3 sequence: CASSQDWVQRGYTGELFF. CDR3 nucleotides: TGCGCCAGCAGCCAAGATTGGGTCCAGCGGGGCTACACCGGGGAGCTGTTTTTT.

This chain uses TRBV18 with TRBJ1-1; D uncertain. Trimming pared 3 bases from V and 3 bases from J, leaving 11 bases between. The CDR3 extends over 14 amino acids. Germline V gene sequence: CDR1 KGHSH, CDR2 LQKENI. Here the CDR3 DNA reads TGTGCCAGCTCACCGTCCTACGTTGACACTGAAGCTTTCTTT. Amino acids: CASSPSYVDTEAFF.

The V gene is TRBV12-3 or TRBV12-4, the J gene TRBJ1-1; no definite D call. The V gene lost 3 bases and the J gene lost 0 bases, with 5 bases spanning the gap. This CDR3 is 13 amino acids long. The CDR3 is CASSLSVNTEAFF. In nucleotides, the CDR3 is TGTGCCAGCAGTTTGTCCGTGAACACTGAAGCTTTCTTT.

The rearrangement uses TRBV15 and TRBJ2-3; D is unresolved. This CDR3 spans 15 amino acids. Germline V gene data show CDR1 as LNHNV and CDR2 as YYDKDF (reference sequence). The germline V and J ends were trimmed by 5 bases and 1 base, with 13 bases remaining between them. CDR3 bases: TGTGCCACCAGCCCCTCCGTGTCCCGCACAGATACGCAGTATTTT. It codes for CATSPSVSRTDTQYF.

This chain joins TRBV7-2 and TRBJ1-1; 10 nucleotides line up with TRBD1. Germline-derived CDR1 and CDR2 are SGHTA and FQGNSA. V trimming: 5 bases; J trimming: 4 bases; junction bases outside the gene matches: 4. The CDR3 sequence is 14 residues long. The CDR3 DNA reads TGTGCCAGCAGCCAGGGACAGGGGTTCACTGAAGCTTTCTTT. Its protein product is CASSQGQGFTEAFF.

This clone was seen a single time. Here the CDR3 reads CASMRGTQETQYF. The CDR3 bases are TGTGCCAGCATGAGGGGGACCCAAGAGACCCAGTACTTC. The rearrangement links TRBV6-5 to TRBJ2-5; D is possibly TRBD1 (6 bases). Trimming cost V 7 bases and J 1 base, with 10 bases left between them. This CDR3 comprises 13 residues. Germline assignment: CDR1 MNHEY and CDR2 SVGAGI.

J is TRBJ1-2 and V is TRBV18, with 9 nucleotides matching TRBD1. CDR1 is KGHSH, CDR2 LQKENI, per germline. This CDR3 region has 14 residues. J lost 2 bases, V lost 6 bases, and 4 bases had no gene match. This CDR3 is CASSTGTGNYGYTF. The CDR3 nucleotides are TGTGCCAGCTCGACCGGGACAGGGAACTATGGCTACACCTTC.

This chain uses TRBV3-1 (or the pseudogene TRBV3-2) with TRBJ1-1; D is ambiguous. The CDR3 runs to 14 residues. V was trimmed by 4 bases and J by 3 bases, leaving 12 bases between them. Germline V gene lookup returns CDR1 LGHDT and CDR2 YNNKEL (reference sequence). CDR3: CASSPQKTDTEAFF. The CDR3 bases are TGTGCCAGCAGCCCACAGAAGACGGACACTGAAGCTTTCTTT.

The table lists this clone with a count of one. This chain uses TRBV21-1 with TRBJ2-6; TRBD1 is taken as the D call from the table, unchecked against the DNA. TRBV21-1 is assigned pseudogene status. The CDR3 runs to 18 residues. Written as DNA, the CDR3 is TGTGCCAGCAGCAAAGGAGCGGGACAGGTGTCTGGGGCCAACGTCCTGACTTTC. Translated: CASSKGAGQVSGANVLTF.

This chain joins TRBV3-1 (or the pseudogene TRBV3-2) and TRBJ2-7; D is ambiguous. Trimming took off 5 bases at V and 6 bases at J, with 14 bases between the two ends. Germline V lookup: CDR1 LGHDT, CDR2 YNNKEL (reference sequence). This CDR3 has 13 amino acids. Here the CDR3 reads CASSTRLPAEQYF. DNA of the CDR3: TGTGCCAGCAGCACCCGACTCCCTGCCGAGCAGTACTTC.

J is TRBJ1-2 and V is TRBV28, with 12 bases lining up with TRBD1. Germline V gene sequence: CDR1 MDHEN, CDR2 SYDVKM. J was trimmed by 4 bases and V by 6 bases; bases with no gene match: 6. The CDR3 is 15 residues long. The CDR3 coding sequence is TGTGCCAGCAGGGGACAGGGGGCGGTTTTCTATGGCTACACCTTC. Residues: CASRGQGAVFYGYTF.

This chain links TRBV9 with TRBJ1-5; D not certain. The germline V and J ends were trimmed by 1 base and 0 bases, with 23 bases remaining between them. CDR3 size: 20 residues. From germline, CDR1 is SGDLS and CDR2 YYNGEE. In DNA, the CDR3 is TGTGCCAGCAGCGTAATCCCAAAGAACACCACAATCCATAGCAATCAGCCCCAGCATTTT. Its translation: CASSVIPKNTTIHSNQPQHF.

This clone was seen just once. The rearrangement joins TRBV4-3 to TRBJ2-3; weak D call: TRBD2 (6 bases). This CDR3 region has 13 residues. V lost 0 bases and J lost 15, with 16 bases in between. Germline CDR1 is LGHNA and CDR2 is YSLEER. CDR3 DNA sequence: TGCGCCAGCAGCCAAGATAAACCGGGAGCCCACTATTTT. Amino acids: CASSQDKPGAHYF.

This clone turned up a few times. This rearrangement joins TRBV11-2 to TRBJ2-2; D ambiguous. CDR3 length: 12 residues. CDR1 SGHAT and CDR2 FQNNGV come from the germline V gene. The CDR3: CAWSRGTGELFF. CDR3 bases: TGTGCTTGGAGTAGAGGCACCGGGGAGCTGTTTTTT.

The chain is built from TRBV7-2 and TRBJ1-1; D gene uncertain. V dropped 7 bases and J dropped 0 bases, with 12 bases sitting between them. Germline CDR1 and CDR2: SGHTA and FQGNSA. This CDR3 contains 14 residues. The CDR3 coding sequence is TGTGCCAGCACCCGAAGCCTCATGAACACTGAAGCTTTCTTT. Encoded protein: CASTRSLMNTEAFF.

The chain joins TRBV7-9 to TRBJ2-3, with 7 positions matching TRBD1. Germline V gene sequence: CDR1 SEHNR, CDR2 FQNEAQ (reference sequence). V shed 2 bases and J 5 bases; nucleotides not matched to a gene: 4. This CDR3 is built from 14 residues. The CDR3 is CASSLSAGGDTQYF. CDR3 coding DNA: TGTGCCAGCAGCTTATCCGCAGGGGGAGATACGCAGTATTTT.

With regard to this clone: The germline gene is not matched at one end of the junction; a read error may be the cause. The rearrangement links TRBV6-1 to TRBJ2-5, with TRBD2 matching 9 bases. There are 14 residues in the CDR3. The V gene's germline CDR1 is MNHNS and CDR2 SASEGT. The DNA of the CDR3 is TGTGCCAGCAGAGAAGCTAGCGGGGCAGAGACCCAGTACTTC. This codes for CASREASGAETQYF.

The chain joins TRBV4-1 to TRBJ2-7; 8 bases line up with TRBD2. The CDR3 extends over 17 amino acids. Trimming took 0 bases from V and 4 from J; bases not matched to a gene: 11. Germline V gene lookup returns CDR1 MGHRA and CDR2 YSYEKL. Here the CDR3 reads CASSQDHKRGRPYEQYF. In DNA, the CDR3 is TGCGCCAGCAGCCAAGATCACAAGCGGGGGAGGCCATACGAGCAGTACTTC.

The chain combines TRBV21-1 with TRBJ1-6. TRBV21-1 is deemed a pseudogene. The CDR3 contains 19 residues. The CDR3 region is CASSRGRGFVSSYNSPLHF. In DNA form, the CDR3 reads TGTGCCAGCAGCAGGGGACGGGGGTTTGTGAGCTCCTATAATTCACCCCTCCACTTT.